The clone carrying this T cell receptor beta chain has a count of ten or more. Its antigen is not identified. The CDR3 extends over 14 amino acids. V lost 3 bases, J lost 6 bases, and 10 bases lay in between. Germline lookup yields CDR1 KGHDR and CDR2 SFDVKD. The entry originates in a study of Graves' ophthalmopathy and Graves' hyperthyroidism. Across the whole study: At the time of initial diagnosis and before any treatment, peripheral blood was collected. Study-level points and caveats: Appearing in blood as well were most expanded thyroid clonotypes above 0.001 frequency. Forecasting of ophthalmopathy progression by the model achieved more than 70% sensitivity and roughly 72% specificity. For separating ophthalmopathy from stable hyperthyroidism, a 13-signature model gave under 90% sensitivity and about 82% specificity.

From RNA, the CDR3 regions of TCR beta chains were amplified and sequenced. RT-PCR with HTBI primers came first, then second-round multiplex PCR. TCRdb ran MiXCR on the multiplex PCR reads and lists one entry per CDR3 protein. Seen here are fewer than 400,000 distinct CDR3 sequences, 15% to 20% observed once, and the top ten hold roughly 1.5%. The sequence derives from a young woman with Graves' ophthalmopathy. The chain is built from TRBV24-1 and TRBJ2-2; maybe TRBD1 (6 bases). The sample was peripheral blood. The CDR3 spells CATSDPTGPGELFF. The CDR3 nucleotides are TGTGCCACCAGTGATCCGACAGGCCCCGGGGAGCTGTTTTTT.